The TCR beta chain under discussion was sequenced for a study of T cell repertoires in cytomegalovirus infection. The CDR3 consists of 11 residues. CDR1 and CDR2 (germline): SNHLY, FYNNEI. V lost 3 bases and J lost 8, with 7 bases in between. MiXCR, applied by TCRdb to the reads, yields one record per CDR3 protein. The sample records around 450,000 distinct CDR3 sequences, roughly 30% being singletons. The chain links TRBV2 to TRBJ1-2; tentative D call: TRBD1 (5 bases). The sample comprised PBMCs. This clonotype was sampled from a human donor in good health (CMV status not recorded). Some clones in this sample may be carry-over from other donors' samples. CDR3: CASSDWGGYTF. CDR3 coding DNA: TGTGCCAGCAGTGACTGGGGCGGCTACACCTTC.